This TCR beta chain was recovered during a study of T cell responses to AZD1222 COVID-19 vaccine (dated by TCRdb to 2020 to 2023). For the study in its entirety: Because spike-specific TCR depth and breadth did not differ between the two schedules, AZD1222 recipients who got a second dose at roughly 4 weeks were pooled with those who got a second dose at roughly 12 weeks. TCR sequencing covered 233 trial participants: 200 to 220 given two doses of AZD1222 and approximately 26 given two doses of MenACWY control vaccine. Trial participants were enrolled into age subgroups of 18-55, 56-69 and 70-plus years, which contained around 140, 26 and 57 TCR-sequenced participants, respectively.

This sample's time point label indicates: baseline before first vaccination. Samples from vaccinated people were obtained from the UK trials COV001 and COV002, which included a single-blind randomized controlled phase 2/3 trial of AZD1222 (ChAdOx1 nCoV-19) in healthy adults. For TCRbeta chain sequencing, PBMC samples from trial participants were taken at day 0 and at day 28 after the second dose. The CDR3 regions of human TCRbeta chains were analyzed by immunosequencing. As for how the authors treated the data: Repertoire TCRs were checked for matches against a reference library of SARS-CoV-2-specific TCRs that had been generated using the MIRA antigen-specificity platform. Breadth meant the fraction of unique TCRs that were SARS-CoV-2-associated, whereas depth meant the fraction of total T cells that were SARS-CoV-2-associated. Using the MIRA data, each spike-specific TCR was mapped to the spike region that the TCR reacts to and placed in a CD4 or CD8 class. Log10-transformed breadth and depth values were compared by one-way ANOVA with Sidak's multiple comparisons tests. Not all clones reach the TCRdb copy of this immuneACCESS table, which keeps in-frame sequences only. Checked studies attribute under half of the gap to unresolved V genes and leave the rest unexplained. V, J and clone size were drawn from that table, and D and trimming were deduced from the DNA. Within this sample are 84,000 or so clones, with approximately 89% of them counted one time only. The top ten hold 2% to 2.5% of the sample.

With regard to this clone: The antigen it binds to is not known. One base away there is no much larger clone; base qualities are not given.

The CDR3 goes from the cysteine to the phenylalanine over 15 residues. The sequence is cut down to CDR3 DNA, 45 bases in frame from base 1. As encoded in the germline V gene (reference sequence), CDR1 is LGHDT while CDR2 is YNNKEL. Cut back by 5 bases and 4 bases, the V and J ends lie 18 bases apart. What the research found in general, with its limitations: Reportedly, almost half of the unique spike-specific TCRs recognized epitopes lying outside the regions that are mutated in the B.1.351 and B.1.1.7 variants. Participants were mostly white British, with more females than males. The authors suggested clonal diversity may have been underestimated. Because no day 14 peak-response samples were available, repertoires were characterized only after the peak T cell response. CD4 TCRs associated with the vaccine covered the entire spike protein, and the dominant responses were in regions 160-218 and 743-854. After two AZD1222 doses, spike-specific TCR breadth and depth were significantly higher than at day 0 and than in MenACWY recipients. Conclusions about previously exposed vaccinees are limited because only six or seven AZD1222 recipients were SARS-CoV-2 seropositive at baseline. The 56-69-year group was small, and its depth increase did not reach significance, likely because of low power.

The receptor's source is an adult in good health. The rearranged segments are TRBV3-1 (or the pseudogene TRBV3-2) and TRBJ2-7; TRBD2 is a weak D gene call, 5 bases matching. The sample in question was peripheral blood, obtained on day 0 of AZD1222 vaccination. For the CDR3, the sequence is CASSSGPLGGYEQYF. The bases are TGTGCCAGCAGCTCCGGGCCCTTGGGCGGGTACGAGCAGTACTTC.